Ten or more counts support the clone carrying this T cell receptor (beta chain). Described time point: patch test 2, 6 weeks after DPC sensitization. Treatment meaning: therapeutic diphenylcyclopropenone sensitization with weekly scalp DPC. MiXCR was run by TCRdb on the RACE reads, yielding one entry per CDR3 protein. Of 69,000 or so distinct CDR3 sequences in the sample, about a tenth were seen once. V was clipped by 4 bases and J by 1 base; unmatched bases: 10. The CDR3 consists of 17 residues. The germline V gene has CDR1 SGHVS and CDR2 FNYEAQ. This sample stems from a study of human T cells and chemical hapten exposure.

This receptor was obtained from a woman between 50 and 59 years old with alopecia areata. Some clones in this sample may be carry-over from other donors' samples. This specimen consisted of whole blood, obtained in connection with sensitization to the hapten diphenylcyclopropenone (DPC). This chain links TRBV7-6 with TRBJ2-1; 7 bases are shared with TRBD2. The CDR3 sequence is CASSSLLGGTSYNEQFF. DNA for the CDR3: TGTGCCAGCAGCTCACTCCTGGGGGGGACTTCCTACAATGAGCAGTTCTTC.